The 14 T cell receptor beta chains presented below share a single source sample, sequenced in a study of T cell responses to AZD1222 COVID-19 vaccine. Produced via immunoSEQ multiplex PCR; TCRdb's table is partial and in-frame only. The sample lists about 120,000 clones; 80% to 95% were seen once. Sequenced material: peripheral blood, taken 28 days after the second dose of the MenACWY control vaccine. Source of these receptors: an adult who received the MenACWY meningococcal vaccine as a control.

The sample holds one count of this clone. The gene calls are TRBV27 and TRBJ1-4; 7 nucleotides agree with TRBD1. J gave up 7 bases and V 0 bases, and 11 bases lay outside the gene matches. Germline CDR1 and CDR2: MNHEY and SMNVEV (reference sequence). The CDR3 extends over 17 amino acids. The CDR3 sequence: CASSLSRGGRGREKLFF. Here the CDR3 DNA reads TGTGCCAGCAGTTTATCTCGGGGAGGGAGGGGGCGTGAAAAACTGTTTTTT. Combining the CDR3 with reference TRBV27 and TRBJ1-4 gives the whole variable domain EAQVTQNPRYLITVTGKKLTVTCSQNMNHEYMSWYRQDPGLGLRQIYYSMNVEVTDKGDVPEGYKVSRKEKRNFPLILESPSPNQTSLYFCASSLSRGGRGREKLFFGSGTQLSVL.

V gene TRBV3-1 (or the pseudogene TRBV3-2) combines with J gene TRBJ2-3; 8 bases are shared with TRBD2. Germline assignment: CDR1 LGHDT and CDR2 YNNKEL (reference sequence). This CDR3 is 21 amino acids long. J lost 5 bases, V lost 1 base, and 23 bases had no gene match. In DNA, the CDR3 is TGTGCCAGCAGCCAAGGGTCTCCGGGGGGGCCATCTAGGACGGGTGGAGATACGCAGTATTTT. Amino acid sequence: CASSQGSPGGPSRTGGDTQYF.

The chain carries TRBV18 and TRBJ2-1; D may be TRBD1 (5 bases). The V gene's germline CDR1 is KGHSH and CDR2 LQKENI. CDR3 length: 16 amino acids. V gave up 1 base and J gave up 6 bases, with 16 bases separating them. The CDR3 region is CASSPQGSGAGNEQFF. The CDR3, as DNA: TGTGCCAGCTCACCACAGGGGTCTGGCGCTGGCAATGAGCAGTTCTTC.

This clone has only one observation. The V call is TRBV5-1, the J call TRBJ2-1; possible D gene TRBD1, 5 bases. Trimming took off 2 bases at V and 8 bases at J, with 17 bases between the two ends. Germline V lookup: CDR1 SGHRS, CDR2 YFSETQ. The CDR3 is 15 amino acids. CDR3 nucleotide sequence: TGCGCCAGCAGCTTCGGGCCCAGTCAGGGCTATGAGCAGTTCTTC. Residues: CASSFGPSQGYEQFF.

The CDR3: CAWSDKPGQPNHF. The CDR3 DNA reads as TGTGCCTGGAGTGACAAGCCGGGACAGCCGAATCATTTT. The gene calls are TRBV30 and TRBJ1-5, with 7 nucleotides matching TRBD1. The junction had 13 bases not matched to a gene; V was cut back by 1 base and J by 16 bases. The CDR3 covers 13 residues. The germline gives CDR1 GTSNPN, CDR2 SVGIG (reference sequence).

The chain uses TRBV6-6 and TRBJ2-7, with 9 positions matching TRBD1. The CDR3 contains 14 residues. Germline-derived CDR1 and CDR2 are MNHNY and SVGAGI (reference sequence). V dropped 7 bases and J dropped 2; count of bases not matched to a gene: 6. This CDR3 is CASNIQGAPYEQYF. CDR3 sequence (DNA): TGTGCCAGCAACATACAGGGGGCCCCCTACGAGCAGTACTTC.

This chain links TRBV4-2 with TRBJ1-4, with D unclear. The ends were cut back, 0 bases at V and 3 bases at J, with 8 bases in the middle. CDR3 length: 15 amino acids. The germline V gene has CDR1 LGHNA and CDR2 YNFKEQ. Here the CDR3 DNA reads TGTGCCAGCAGCCAAGACGAACGCTCTAATGAAAAACTGTTTTTT. It specifies CASSQDERSNEKLFF.

The chain recombines TRBV28 with TRBJ1-5, with D possibly TRBD1 on 5 matching bases. The CDR3 extends over 13 amino acids. Germline CDR1 and CDR2: MDHEN and SYDVKM. Between the trimmed V and J ends, which lost 10 bases and 1 base, there was a span of 11 bases. CDR3 nucleotides: TGTGCCACCAACAGGAGGAGCAATCAGCCCCAGCATTTT. Amino acid sequence: CATNRRSNQPQHF.

A single count supports this clone. The rearrangement joins TRBV7-3 to TRBJ1-3, with 8 bases matching TRBD1. The CDR3 runs to 13 residues. V was pared by 5 bases and J by 7 bases, with 4 bases of the junction left unmatched. Germline V gives CDR1 SGHTA, CDR2 FQGTGA. The CDR3 loop is CASSPDRGNTIYF. The CDR3 nucleotides are TGTGCCAGCAGCCCTGACAGGGGCAACACCATATATTTT.

This sequence joins TRBV7-9 and TRBJ2-1, with TRBD2 matching over 10 bases. Looked up from germline, CDR1 is SEHNR and CDR2 is FQNEAQ (reference sequence). Unmatched junction bases numbered 9, after V lost 4 bases and J lost 9 bases. The CDR3 runs to 15 residues. CDR3 sequence (DNA): TGTGCCAGCAGCTCCCCTAGCGGGAGCGAGGTTGAGCAGTTCTTC. Its protein product is CASSSPSGSEVEQFF.

The chain employs TRBV15 and TRBJ1-6; D is unresolved. The CDR3 runs to 16 residues. Trimming removed 3 bases at V and 10 bases at J, with 19 bases between. Germline CDR1 and CDR2: LNHNV and YYDKDF (reference sequence). CDR3 nucleotide sequence: TGTGCCACCAGCAGGGCTCTGACTAGGGTTGGCTCACCCCTCCACTTT. Protein sequence: CATSRALTRVGSPLHF.

The J gene is TRBJ1-1, the V gene TRBV5-6, with D uncertain. Germline V lookup: CDR1 SGHDT, CDR2 YYEEEE. The CDR3 extends over 14 amino acids. Trimming took off 1 base at V and 1 base at J, with 8 bases between the two ends. CDR3 nucleotide sequence: TGTGCCAGCAGCTTGCAGGTAACGAACACTGAAGCTTTCTTT. It specifies CASSLQVTNTEAFF.

The chain employs TRBV19 and TRBJ1-1; 7 nucleotides align to TRBD1. V shed 4 bases, J shed 6 bases, and the junction held 8 bases outside the gene matches. CDR3 length equals 14 residues. Germline CDR1 reads LNHDA; CDR2 reads SQIVND (reference sequence). CDR3 DNA: TGTGCCAGTAGTACCTTGACAGGGACCTCTGAAGCTTTCTTT. This gives the protein CASSTLTGTSEAFF.

The chain links TRBV2 to TRBJ1-6; TRBD1 is a possible D gene (5 bases). Germline assignment: CDR1 SNHLY and CDR2 FYNNEI. The CDR3 consists of 15 residues. V lost 6 bases, J lost 8 bases, and 17 bases lay in between. This chain's CDR3 is CASRLTDALDSPLHF. The DNA for the CDR3 is TGTGCCAGCAGACTGACAGACGCCCTGGATTCACCCCTCCACTTT.